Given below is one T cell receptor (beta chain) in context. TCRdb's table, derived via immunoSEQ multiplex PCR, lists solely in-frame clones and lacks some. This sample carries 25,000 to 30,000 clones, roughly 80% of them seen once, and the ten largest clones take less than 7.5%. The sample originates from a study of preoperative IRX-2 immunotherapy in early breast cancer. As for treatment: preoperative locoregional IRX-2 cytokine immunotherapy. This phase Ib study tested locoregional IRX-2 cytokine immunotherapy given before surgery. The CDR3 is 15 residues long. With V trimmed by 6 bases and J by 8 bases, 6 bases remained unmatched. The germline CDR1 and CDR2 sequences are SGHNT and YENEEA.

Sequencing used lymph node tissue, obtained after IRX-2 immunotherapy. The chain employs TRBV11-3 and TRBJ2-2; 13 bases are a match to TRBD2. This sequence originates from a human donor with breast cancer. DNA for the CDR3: TGTGCCAGCAGACTAGCGGGAGGGTCACGGGGGGAGCTGTTTTTT. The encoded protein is CASRLAGGSRGELFF.